Sequencing of this T cell receptor beta chain was carried out in a study of blood T cells in healthy people across ages. Study-wide results and caveats: Strong correlation was found linking TCR beta diversity to naive T cell percentage. Any changes in expanded clonotypes were possibly confounded, as donor CMV status remained unknown.

Every donor gave 9 to 10 milliliters of peripheral blood. Details on this clonotype: Its antigen is not known.

Germline loops: CDR1 MDHEN, CDR2 SYDVKM. The CDR3 has 17 amino acids. With 2 bases removed from V and 0 bases from J, the gap between germline ends came to 11 bases. Primers used in a second PCR of roughly 7 to 12 cycles were a sample-barcoded 5' primer and a J-beta primer mix. Researchers report that each sample yielded at least 2.5 million CDR3-containing paired-end reads. TCRdb passed the 5' RACE reads through MiXCR, listing each CDR3 protein once. The sample lists about 670,000 distinct CDR3 sequences; around 50% were seen once. The chain couples TRBV28 to TRBJ2-6; D remains ambiguous. Material: blood. The TCR comes from a woman aged 80 or over in good health. The CDR3: CASSLPGTNSGANVLTF. CDR3 sequence (DNA): TGTGCCAGCAGTTTACCAGGAACTAACTCTGGGGCCAACGTCCTGACTTTC.